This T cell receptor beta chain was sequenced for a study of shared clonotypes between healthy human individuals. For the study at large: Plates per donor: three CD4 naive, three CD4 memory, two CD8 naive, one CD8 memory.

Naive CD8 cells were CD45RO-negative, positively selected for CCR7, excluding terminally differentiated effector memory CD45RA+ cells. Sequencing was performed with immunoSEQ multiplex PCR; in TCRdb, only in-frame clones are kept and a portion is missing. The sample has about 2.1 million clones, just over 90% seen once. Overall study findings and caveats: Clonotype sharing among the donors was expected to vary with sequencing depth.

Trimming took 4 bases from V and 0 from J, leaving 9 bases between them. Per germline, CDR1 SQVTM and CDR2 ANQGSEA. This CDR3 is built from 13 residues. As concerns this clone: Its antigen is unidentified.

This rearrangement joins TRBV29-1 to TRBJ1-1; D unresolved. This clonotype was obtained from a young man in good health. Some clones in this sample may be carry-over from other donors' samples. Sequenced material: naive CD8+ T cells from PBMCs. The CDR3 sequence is CSVVSGLNTEAFF. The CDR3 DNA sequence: TGCAGCGTTGTGTCCGGCTTGAACACTGAAGCTTTCTTT.